This T cell receptor (beta chain) was recovered during a study of OX40 agonist ivuxolimab in advanced cancers. Turning to the study itself: A mean age of around 66 years, range about 20 to 85, was recorded, and 80% to 90% were male. It was permissible to have had prior anti-PD-1, anti-PD-L1 or anti-CTLA-4 therapy, and about 40% had some. Overall study results and limits: Antigen targets of the expanded peripheral T cells went undetermined.

Drawing of blood for sampling happened at baseline, at cycle 4 day 1, and at cycle 7 day 1. The V gene lost 2 bases and the J gene lost 6 bases, with 7 bases spanning the gap. Germline CDR1 and CDR2: ENHRY and SYGVKD. This CDR3 has 13 amino acids. The method was immunoSEQ multiplex PCR; TCRdb's version includes in-frame clones alone and lacks a portion of them. The sample has under 110,000 clones, 90% seen once. As regards this clone: The target antigen is unknown.

The chain couples TRBV10-3 to TRBJ2-2; no definite D call. Sample: CD4+ or CD8+ T cells sorted from blood, taken in a trial of the OX40 agonist ivuxolimab. The sequence was collected from an adult with an advanced solid tumor such as melanoma, head and neck, liver or kidney cancer. The CDR3 protein is CAISEGGPGELFF. The DNA of the CDR3 is TGTGCCATCAGTGAGGGTGGCCCCGGGGAGCTGTTTTTT.